The T cell receptor beta chain described here comes from a study of identical twins. Broader study findings: Not following the same donors, the study drew its conclusions from cross-sectional statistical analysis.

Every one of the donors was a healthy Caucasian. Germline V CDR1 and CDR2: LGHDT, YNNKEL (reference sequence). The CDR3 has 22 residues. V was clipped by 0 bases and J by 0 bases; unmatched bases: 14. About this clonotype: The antigen remains undetermined.

The cDNA had a unique molecular identifier and a template-switch universal primer site. TCRdb reprocessed the 5' RACE reads via MiXCR and lists one record per CDR3 protein. The sample shows approximately 890,000 distinct CDR3 sequences, about 12% of them seen only once. The same data also went into a second study, on yellow fever vaccine responses in identical twins.

This receptor was taken from a woman between 18 and 29 years old in good health. Sequenced material: PBMCs. The chain has TRBV3-1 and TRBJ2-4, with 13 bases fitting TRBD2. The CDR3 here is CASSQEVGGTSGKLVAKNIQYF. The CDR3 nucleotides are TGTGCCAGCAGCCAAGAAGTTGGGGGGACTAGCGGGAAGCTAGTAGCCAAAAACATTCAGTACTTC.